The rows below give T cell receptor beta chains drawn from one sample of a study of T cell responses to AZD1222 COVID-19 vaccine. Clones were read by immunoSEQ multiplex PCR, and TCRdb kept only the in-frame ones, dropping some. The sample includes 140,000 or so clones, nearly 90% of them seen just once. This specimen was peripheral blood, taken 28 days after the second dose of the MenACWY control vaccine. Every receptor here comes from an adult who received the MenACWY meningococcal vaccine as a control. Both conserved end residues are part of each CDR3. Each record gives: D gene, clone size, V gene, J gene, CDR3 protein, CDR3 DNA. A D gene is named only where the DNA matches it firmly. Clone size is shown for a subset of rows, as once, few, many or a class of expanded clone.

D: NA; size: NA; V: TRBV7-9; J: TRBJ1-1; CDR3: CASSPRPRGRPEAFF; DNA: TGTGCCAGCAGCCCCAGACCGAGGGGGAGGCCTGAAGCTTTCTTT
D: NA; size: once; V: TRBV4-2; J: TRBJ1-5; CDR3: CASRITGTLDQPQHF; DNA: TGTGCCAGCAGAATAACCGGGACCTTAGATCAGCCCCAGCATTTT
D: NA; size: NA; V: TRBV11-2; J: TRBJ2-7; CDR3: CASSLNSYEQYF; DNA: TGTGCCAGCAGCTTAAATTCCTACGAGCAGTACTTC
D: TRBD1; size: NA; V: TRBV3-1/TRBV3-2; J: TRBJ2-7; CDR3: CASSQGGTGESLAYEQYF; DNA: TGTGCCAGCAGCCAAGGAGGGACAGGGGAGAGTTTGGCCTACGAGCAGTACTTC
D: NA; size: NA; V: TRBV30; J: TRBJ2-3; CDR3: CAWSVPGGTDTQYF; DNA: TGTGCCTGGAGTGTACCTGGGGGCACAGATACGCAGTATTTT
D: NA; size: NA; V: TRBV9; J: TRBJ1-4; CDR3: CASSRSGGSGEKLFF; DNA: TGTGCCAGCAGCAGAAGTGGGGGGAGTGGAGAAAAACTGTTTTTT
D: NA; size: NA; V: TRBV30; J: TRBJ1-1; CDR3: CAWNRAQGAFF; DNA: TGTGCCTGGAACAGGGCGCAGGGAGCTTTCTTT
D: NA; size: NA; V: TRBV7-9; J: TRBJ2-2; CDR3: CASSLGGGRTNTGELFF; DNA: TGTGCCAGCAGCTTAGGAGGCGGGCGCACGAACACCGGGGAGCTGTTTTTT
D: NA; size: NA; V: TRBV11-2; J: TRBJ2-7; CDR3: CASSLELGYEQYF; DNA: TGTGCCAGCAGCTTAGAGTTGGGCTACGAGCAGTACTTC
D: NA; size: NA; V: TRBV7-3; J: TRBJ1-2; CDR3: CASSPQGNAYGYTF; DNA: TGTGCCAGCAGCCCGCAGGGGAATGCCTATGGCTACACCTTC
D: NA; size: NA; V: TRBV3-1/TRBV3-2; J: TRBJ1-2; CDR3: CASSQGNEGYGYTF; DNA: TGTGCCAGCAGCCAGGGGAATGAAGGCTATGGCTACACCTTC
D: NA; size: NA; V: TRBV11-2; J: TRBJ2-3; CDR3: CASRNNPGVLRSTDTQYF; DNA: TGTGCCAGCAGAAATAACCCGGGGGTACTAAGGAGCACAGATACGCAGTATTTT
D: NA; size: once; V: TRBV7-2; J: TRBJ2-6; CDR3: CASSLETYLSGANVLTF; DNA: TGTGCCAGCAGCTTAGAGACGTACCTCTCTGGGGCCAACGTCCTGACTTTC
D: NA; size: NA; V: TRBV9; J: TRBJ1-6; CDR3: CASSESDGAVSPLHF; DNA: TGTGCCAGCAGCGAGTCGGACGGGGCGGTATCACCCCTCCACTTT
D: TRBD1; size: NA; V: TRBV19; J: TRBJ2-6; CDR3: CASSTRQGVSSGANVLTF; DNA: TGTGCCAGTAGCACTCGACAGGGGGTAAGCTCTGGGGCCAACGTCCTGACTTTC
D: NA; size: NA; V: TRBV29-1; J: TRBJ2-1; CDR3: CSAGQDKYNEQFF; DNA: TGCAGCGCAGGGCAAGACAAATACAATGAGCAGTTCTTC
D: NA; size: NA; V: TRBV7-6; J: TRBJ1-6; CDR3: CASSLREARDSPLHF; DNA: TGTGCCAGCAGCCTACGAGAGGCCCGGGATTCACCCCTCCACTTT
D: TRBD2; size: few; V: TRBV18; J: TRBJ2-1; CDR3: CASSPNTSGRLFF; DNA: TGTGCCAGCTCACCCAATACTAGCGGGCGTTTGTTCTTC
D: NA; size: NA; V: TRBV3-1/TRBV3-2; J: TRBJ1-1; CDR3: CASSNLGVRTSEAFF; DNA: TGTGCCAGCAGCAACCTTGGAGTTCGGACGAGTGAAGCTTTCTTT
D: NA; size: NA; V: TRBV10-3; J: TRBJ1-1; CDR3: CAISEVTVNTEAFF; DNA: TGTGCCATCAGTGAGGTGACGGTGAACACTGAAGCTTTCTTT
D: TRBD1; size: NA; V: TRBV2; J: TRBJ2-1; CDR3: CASSVWTGGRIADEQFF; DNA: TGTGCCAGCAGTGTTTGGACAGGGGGCAGGATAGCGGATGAGCAGTTCTTC
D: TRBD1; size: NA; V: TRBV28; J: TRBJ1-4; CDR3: CASSLRGTGLSEKLFF; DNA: TGTGCCAGCAGTTTACGGGGGACAGGATTAAGTGAAAAACTGTTTTTT
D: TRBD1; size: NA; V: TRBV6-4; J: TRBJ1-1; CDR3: CASRTDRGSTEAFF; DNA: TGTGCCAGCAGAACCGACAGGGGCAGCACTGAAGCTTTCTTT
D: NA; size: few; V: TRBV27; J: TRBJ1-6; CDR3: CASRSGGSASPLHF; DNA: TGTGCCAGCAGGTCCGGGGGGTCGGCTTCACCCCTCCACTTT
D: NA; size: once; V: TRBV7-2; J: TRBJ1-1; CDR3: CASRGQGLTEAFF; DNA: TGTGCCAGCAGGGGTCAGGGTCTCACTGAAGCTTTCTTT
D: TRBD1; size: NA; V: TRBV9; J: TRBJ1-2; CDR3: CASSVGDSADYGYTF; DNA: TGTGCCAGCAGCGTGGGGGACAGCGCTGACTATGGCTACACCTTC
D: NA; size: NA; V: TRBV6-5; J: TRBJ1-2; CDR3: CASRFNYPGGYGYTF; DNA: TGTGCCAGCAGATTCAACTACCCCGGTGGCTATGGCTACACCTTC
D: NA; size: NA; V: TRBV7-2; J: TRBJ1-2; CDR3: CASSLGSGMPGYTF; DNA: TGTGCCAGCAGCTTAGGGTCAGGGATGCCTGGCTACACCTTC
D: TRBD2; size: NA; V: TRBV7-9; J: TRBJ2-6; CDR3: CASSLALRGVGANVLTF; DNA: TGTGCCAGCAGCTTAGCGCTGCGGGGGGTCGGGGCCAACGTCCTGACTTTC
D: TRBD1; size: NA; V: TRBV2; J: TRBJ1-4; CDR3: CASSQGEGEKLFF; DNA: TGTGCCAGCAGTCAGGGGGAAGGCGAAAAACTGTTTTTT
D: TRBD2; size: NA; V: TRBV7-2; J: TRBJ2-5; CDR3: CASSLARSGGARETQYF; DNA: TGTGCCAGCAGCTTAGCTCGAAGCGGGGGGGCGCGAGAGACCCAGTACTTC
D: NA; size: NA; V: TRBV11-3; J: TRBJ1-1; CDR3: CASSLGSRTEAFF; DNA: TGTGCCAGCAGCTTAGGGTCTCGCACTGAAGCTTTCTTT
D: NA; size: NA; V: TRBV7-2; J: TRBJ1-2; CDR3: CASSFRAGNYGYTF; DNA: TGTGCCAGCAGCTTTCGTGCAGGGAACTATGGCTACACCTTC
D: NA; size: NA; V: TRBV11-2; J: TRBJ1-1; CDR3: CASSLLLLSEAFF; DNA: TGTGCCAGCAGCTTACTCCTACTCTCTGAAGCTTTCTTT
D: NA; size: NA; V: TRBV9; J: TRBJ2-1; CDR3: CASSGRTNNEQFF; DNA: TGTGCCAGCAGCGGCCGGACTAACAATGAGCAGTTCTTC
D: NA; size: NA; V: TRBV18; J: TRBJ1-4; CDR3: CASSADRRGNEKLFF; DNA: TGTGCCAGCTCAGCGGACCGGCGCGGGAATGAAAAACTGTTTTTT
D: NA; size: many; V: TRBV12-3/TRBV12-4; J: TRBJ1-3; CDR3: CASSFSSGNTIYF; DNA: TGTGCCAGCAGTTTTAGCTCTGGAAACACCATATATTTT
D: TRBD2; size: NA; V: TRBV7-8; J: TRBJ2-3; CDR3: CASSLEASGRDTDTQYF; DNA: TGTGCCAGCAGCTTAGAGGCTAGCGGGAGGGACACAGATACGCAGTATTTT
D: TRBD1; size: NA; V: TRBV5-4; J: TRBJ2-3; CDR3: CASSRRDSRTDTQYF; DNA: TGTGCCAGCAGTCGCCGGGACAGTCGCACAGATACGCAGTATTTT